This T cell receptor beta chain comes out of a study of blood T cell repertoires in COVID-19. Turning to the study itself: Italy, Spain and the United States were the sources of the convalescent and acute COVID-19 samples. PBMCs, B-cell-depleted T cells, or T cells were the source of the cDNA or gDNA that made up the material.

The CDR3 contains 15 residues. Germline V CDR1 and CDR2: LNHNV, YYDKDF (reference sequence). V dropped 0 bases and J dropped 7 bases, with 12 bases sitting between them. In the original workflow: Counts of nucleated cells, estimated from reference gene primer amplification, were obtained. Measured with immunoSEQ multiplex PCR; TCRdb has only the in-frame clones, and not every one. The D gene and trimming were derived from the DNA, and the V and J assignments and clone size from that table. The sample records 150,000 to 200,000 clones, about 88% being singletons. The sample comprised peripheral blood. The rearrangement links TRBV15 to TRBJ1-4, with D possibly being TRBD1 (6 bases). The sequence was obtained from a man aged 40-49 years with active or convalescent COVID-19. The CDR3 nucleotides are TGTGCCACCAGCAGAGACAGGGGCTGGGGTGAAAAACTGTTTTTT. Its translation: CATSRDRGWGEKLFF. The full variable domain, its missing parts supplied by reference TRBV15 and TRBJ1-4, is DAMVIQNPRYQVTQFGKPVTLSCSQTLNHNVMYWYQQKSSQAPKLLFHYYDKDFNNEADTPDNFQSRRPNTSFCFLDIRSPGLGDTAMYLCATSRDRGWGEKLFFGSGTQLSVL.